This T cell receptor beta chain appears in the sequencing data of a study of control samples from healthy donors and cancer patients. Sequencing used immunoSEQ multiplex PCR; TCRdb keeps in-frame clones, though not all of them. The repertoire holds over 65,000 clones, with 94% as singletons. This CDR3 contains 15 residues. V was clipped by 6 bases and J by 7 bases, with 16 bases between them. Germline CDR1 is MDHEN and CDR2 is SYDVKM. This clone occurred a few times. Material: blood. The rearrangement links TRBV28 to TRBJ1-6; D call uncertain. The sequence was collected from a woman between 35 and 50 years old in good health. This CDR3 is CASRTSGMGNSPLHF. The CDR3, as DNA: TGTGCCAGCAGGACTTCCGGGATGGGAAATTCACCCCTCCACTTT.